This passage covers 30 T cell receptor beta chains from one sample sequenced in a study of T-cell memory formation after mild COVID-19. TCRdb analysed the 5' RACE reads with MiXCR anew, one entry per CDR3 protein. The table shows about 130,000 distinct CDR3 sequences, with 15% to 20% occurring only once. Sequencing used PBMCs or a T cell subset sorted from them (not recorded which). The receptors stem from an adult woman who had mild COVID-19 (a few samples of this study predate the infection). Cell type and time point are not known.

The V call is TRBV29-1, the J call TRBJ2-7; no clear D. The V and J ends lost 5 bases and 4 bases respectively, with 15 bases between them. Germline CDR1 is SQVTM and CDR2 is ANQGSEA. The CDR3 spans 13 residues. The CDR3 loop is CSVQVSGAYEQYF. The CDR3 nucleotides are TGCAGCGTTCAGGTTTCAGGTGCTTACGAGCAGTACTTC.

This clonotype was seen a few times. The chain uses TRBV12-3 or TRBV12-4 and TRBJ2-5, with 9 bases identical to TRBD2. There are 16 residues in the CDR3. J gave up 0 bases and V 6 bases, and 8 bases lay outside the gene matches. Written as DNA, the CDR3 is TGTGCCAGCAGCCTACGACTAGCGGCGTACCAAGAGACCCAGTACTTC. It yields the protein CASSLRLAAYQETQYF.

This chain connects TRBV12-3 or TRBV12-4 to TRBJ2-2; D unclear. Trimming stripped 2 bases from V and 6 bases from J, with 7 bases between. This CDR3 is 13 amino acids long. CDR3 sequence reads: CASSLRHPGELFF. For the CDR3, the DNA is TGTGCCAGCAGTTTAAGACACCCCGGGGAGCTGTTTTTT.

The rearrangement links TRBV7-2 to TRBJ2-7, with D perhaps TRBD1 (5 bases). The CDR3 runs to 13 residues. V gave up 5 bases and J gave up 2 bases, with 10 bases separating them. Germline CDR1 is SGHTA and CDR2 is FQGNSA. CDR3 bases: TGTGCCAGCAGCGTCGACAGCCCCTACGAGCAGTACTTC. Protein sequence: CASSVDSPYEQYF.

The chain employs TRBV7-8 and TRBJ2-7; TRBD1 is a possible D gene (6 bases). Germline lookup yields CDR1 SGHVS and CDR2 FQNEAQ. This CDR3 has 16 residues. Trimming shortened V by 3 bases and J by 2 bases, and 17 bases separated the two germline ends. CDR3 region: CASSFYRQGPTYEQYF. The CDR3, as DNA: TGTGCCAGCAGCTTCTACCGGCAGGGGCCTACCTACGAGCAGTACTTC.

The rearrangement joins TRBV12-3 or TRBV12-4 to TRBJ2-3; 8 bases line up with TRBD1. This CDR3 region has 15 residues. The V segment lost 7 bases and the J segment 4 bases; nucleotides outside the gene matches: 10. The CDR3 is CASNARQGRSDTQYF. In DNA form, the CDR3 reads TGTGCCAGCAACGCCCGACAGGGGCGATCAGATACGCAGTATTTT.

This clonotype was counted between two and nine times. CDR3: CASSPGRGRGEQYF. CDR3 sequence (DNA): TGCGCCAGCAGCCCCGGGAGGGGGCGCGGGGAGCAGTACTTC. This sequence joins TRBV5-1 and TRBJ2-7; the D gene is possibly TRBD2 (8 bases). The CDR3 is 14 amino acids. Trimming pared 4 bases from V and 7 bases from J, leaving 18 bases between. The germline V gene encodes CDR1 SGHRS and CDR2 YFSETQ. The full variable domain, with the rest looked up from reference TRBV5-1 and TRBJ2-7, is KAGVTQTPRYLIKTRGQQVTLSCSPISGHRSVSWYQQTPGQGLQFLFEYFSETQRNKGNFPGRFSGRQFSNSRSEMNVSTLELGDSALYLCASSPGRGRGEQYFGPGTRLTVT.

The chain links TRBV10-3 to TRBJ2-1, with 10 bases identical to TRBD1. Germline V CDR1 and CDR2: ENHRY, SYGVKD. This CDR3 has 15 amino acids. Losses at the gene ends were 7 bases for V and 7 bases for J; bases not matched to a gene: 10. The CDR3 spells CAITSGQGTLNEQFF. CDR3 bases: TGTGCCATCACTTCGGGACAGGGGACCCTGAATGAGCAGTTCTTC.

This chain's CDR3 is CSAFIMSVGTEAFF. The CDR3 DNA sequence: TGCAGTGCTTTCATTATGTCCGTTGGCACTGAAGCTTTCTTT. This rearrangement joins TRBV20-1 to TRBJ1-1; D gene ambiguous. V dropped 5 bases and J dropped 4 bases, with 17 bases sitting between them. This CDR3 has 14 amino acids. Germline values: CDR1 DFQATT, CDR2 SNEGSKA (reference sequence).

The chain is built from TRBV12-3 or TRBV12-4 and TRBJ2-3; TRBD2 matches at 10 bases. Trimming cost V 6 bases and J 3 bases; bases outside gene matches: 6. The CDR3 loop spans 15 amino acids. This CDR3 is CASSLGLAETDTQYF. The CDR3, as DNA: TGTGCCAGCAGCCTCGGACTAGCGGAGACAGATACGCAGTATTTT.

This chain links TRBV30 with TRBJ2-1; 8 positions match TRBD1. V was pared by 2 bases and J by 10 bases, with 7 bases of the junction left unmatched. Germline loops: CDR1 GTSNPN, CDR2 SVGIG (reference sequence). The CDR3 consists of 13 residues. CDR3: CAWSFNRGYEQFF. CDR3 in DNA: TGTGCCTGGAGTTTTAACAGGGGGTACGAGCAGTTCTTC.

The chain has TRBV7-3 and TRBJ2-3; TRBD2 is a possible D gene (6 bases). Trimming shortened V by 5 bases and J by 2 bases, and 11 bases separated the two germline ends. The length of the CDR3 is 14 residues. CDR1 and CDR2 from the germline V gene are SGHTA and FQGTGA. CDR3 nucleotides: TGTGCCAGCAGCACGGGAGTCCTCACAGATACGCAGTATTTT. It codes for CASSTGVLTDTQYF.

This clonotype was seen a handful of times. V usage is TRBV6-1 and J usage is TRBJ1-1; no reliable D call. The V and J ends lost 1 base and 6 bases respectively, with 6 bases between them. The germline V gene has CDR1 MNHNS and CDR2 SASEGT. CDR3 length: 12 residues. The CDR3 protein is CASSEGLAEAFF. The CDR3 DNA reads as TGTGCCAGCAGTGAAGGGTTGGCTGAAGCTTTCTTT.

The chain couples TRBV19 to TRBJ2-2, with TRBD2 matching 13 bases. CDR1 and CDR2 from the germline V gene are LNHDA and SQIVND (reference sequence). The CDR3 is 16 residues long. The V segment lost 5 bases and the J segment 7 bases; nucleotides outside the gene matches: 7. The CDR3 DNA reads as TGTGCCAGTAGTGTCACTAGCGGGAGGGCCCACGGGGAGCTGTTTTTT. This codes for CASSVTSGRAHGELFF.

A few counts support this clonotype. The rearrangement uses TRBV7-2 and TRBJ2-1, with 7 bases that match TRBD2. The CDR3 length is 14 residues. CDR1 is SGHTA, CDR2 FQGNSA, per germline. Trimming at V came to 3 bases and at J to 4 bases, leaving 3 bases not matched to a gene. The CDR3 spells CASSFGGSYNEQFF. The DNA for the CDR3 is TGTGCCAGCAGCTTCGGGGGGTCTTACAATGAGCAGTTCTTC.

The V gene is TRBV12-3 or TRBV12-4, the J gene TRBJ2-1; 9 bases match TRBD1. This CDR3 comprises 14 residues. V was clipped by 3 bases and J by 6 bases; unmatched bases: 3. In nucleotides, the CDR3 is TGTGCCAGCAGTTTCCGGACAGGGGCCAATGAGCAGTTCTTC. Translated: CASSFRTGANEQFF.

This clonotype occurred a few times. J is TRBJ1-1 and V is TRBV4-1; D gene uncertain. V was shortened by 1 base and J by 1 base, with 10 bases between the two germline ends. The CDR3 runs to 15 residues. The germline V gene encodes CDR1 MGHRA and CDR2 YSYEKL. The CDR3 nucleotides read TGCGCCAGCAGCCAAGCGGACGAATGGAACACTGAAGCTTTCTTT. Translating it yields CASSQADEWNTEAFF.

The chain uses TRBV7-6 and TRBJ2-2; perhaps TRBD2 as D (6 bases). The CDR3 length is 15 residues. Trimming took 5 bases from V and 3 from J, leaving 13 bases between them. Germline values: CDR1 SGHVS, CDR2 FNYEAQ. The CDR3 reads CASSPYWGDTGELFF. The CDR3 DNA reads as TGTGCCAGCAGCCCCTACTGGGGGGACACCGGGGAGCTGTTTTTT.

The chain employs TRBV18 and TRBJ2-1; TRBD2 is a possible D gene (6 bases). V lost 0 bases and J 7 bases, leaving 16 bases between the germline ends. The CDR3 extends over 16 amino acids. From germline, CDR1 is KGHSH and CDR2 LQKENI. The CDR3 sequence: CASSPPLSGTANEQFF. The CDR3, as DNA: TGTGCCAGCTCACCACCGTTGTCTGGGACTGCAAATGAGCAGTTCTTC.

A few counts support this clonotype. V is TRBV20-1 and J is TRBJ2-2; unclear D gene. This CDR3 is built from 13 residues. Trimming took 6 bases from V and 6 from J, leaving 14 bases between them. Germline V lookup: CDR1 DFQATT, CDR2 SNEGSKA (reference sequence). The CDR3 nucleotides are TGCAGTGCAACGACAAGATTGGCCGGGGAGCTGTTTTTT. This gives the protein CSATTRLAGELFF.

This clonotype occurred a few times. The chain recombines TRBV24-1 with TRBJ2-1; TRBD2 might be the D (7 bases). Germline CDR1 reads KGHDR; CDR2 reads SFDVKD. The CDR3 extends over 16 amino acids. Trimming took off 1 base at V and 6 bases at J, with 15 bases between the two ends. The CDR3 region is CATSDLGRGGVNEQFF. The CDR3 DNA reads as TGTGCCACCAGTGATTTAGGCCGAGGGGGGGTCAATGAGCAGTTCTTC.

In its sample, this clonotype was seen a few times. The chain recombines TRBV7-9 with TRBJ1-1, with TRBD1 as a possible D gene (5 bases). The V end was cut by 5 bases, the J end by 2 bases, with 21 bases between. In germline, CDR1 is SEHNR, CDR2 FQNEAQ (reference sequence). The CDR3 covers 17 residues. This chain's CDR3 is CASSHLPGDSSNTEAFF. In nucleotides, the CDR3 is TGTGCCAGCAGCCATCTGCCTGGGGACTCCAGTAACACTGAAGCTTTCTTT.

This clonotype came up a few times. The V call is TRBV6-5, the J call TRBJ2-3, with TRBD2 matching 9 bases. Germline V gene lookup returns CDR1 MNHEY and CDR2 SVGAGI. The CDR3 totals 16 residues. Trimming removed 2 bases from V and 0 bases from J; junction bases left unmatched: 3. The CDR3 region is CASSYGAGGSTDTQYF. DNA for the CDR3: TGTGCCAGCAGTTACGGGGCGGGAGGGAGCACAGATACGCAGTATTTT.

The chain employs TRBV4-2 and TRBJ2-4; D is perhaps TRBD2 (5 bases). Germline CDR1 and CDR2: LGHNA and YNFKEQ. V lost 1 base and J lost 0, with 10 bases in between. The CDR3 extends over 16 amino acids. The CDR3 protein is CASSQGRRAAKNIQYF. CDR3 in DNA: TGTGCCAGCAGCCAAGGGAGGCGCGCAGCCAAAAACATTCAGTACTTC.

This clonotype appeared a few times. The chain combines TRBV5-6 with TRBJ2-7; 7 nucleotides agree with TRBD1. From germline, CDR1 is SGHDT and CDR2 YYEEEE. CDR3 length equals 15 residues. The trim removed 4 bases at V and 2 bases at J, leaving 9 bases unmatched. The CDR3 region has the DNA TGTGCCAGCAGCCGGGGACCGACAGGGCCCTACGAGCAGTACTTC. Its translation is CASSRGPTGPYEQYF.

The chain uses TRBV9 and TRBJ1-2; no firm D call. The CDR3 consists of 15 residues. V lost 0 bases to trimming and J lost 6 bases, with 15 bases between them. Germline CDR1 is SGDLS and CDR2 is YYNGEE. CDR3 bases: TGTGCCAGCAGCGTAGTAGGGCCCGGACCGCATGGCTACACCTTC. Protein product: CASSVVGPGPHGYTF. The variable domain in full, completed from reference TRBV9 and TRBJ1-2, reads DSGVTQTPKHLITATGQRVTLRCSPRSGDLSVYWYQQSLDQGLQFLIQYYNGEERAKGNILERFSAQQFPDLHSELNLSSLELGDSALYFCASSVVGPGPHGYTFGSGTRLTVV.

The chain links TRBV11-3 to TRBJ2-5; D is possibly TRBD1 (6 bases). Trimming removed 1 base at V and 3 bases at J, with 12 bases between. Germline CDR1 and CDR2: SGHNT and YENEEA. This CDR3 region has 15 residues. CDR3 in amino acids: CASSLGGRGKETQYF. The CDR3 region has the DNA TGTGCCAGCAGCTTAGGGGGCAGGGGAAAAGAGACCCAGTACTTC.

The rearrangement uses TRBV12-3 or TRBV12-4 and TRBJ1-2; TRBD1 aligns across 7 bases. The CDR3 contains 13 residues. V gave up 6 bases and J gave up 8 bases; unmatched junction bases: 9. The CDR3: CASRRQGVRGYTF. For the CDR3, the DNA is TGTGCCAGCAGGCGACAGGGTGTAAGGGGCTACACCTTC.

V usage is TRBV6-2 or TRBV6-3 and J usage is TRBJ2-1; 10 bases are a match to TRBD2. The CDR3 has 17 amino acids. Germline V gives CDR1 MNHEY, CDR2 SVGEGT. With 2 bases clipped from V and 3 bases from J, the junction kept 7 bases outside the gene matches. The CDR3 loop is CASSYLQSGRGYNEQFF. CDR3 in DNA: TGTGCCAGCAGTTACCTTCAAAGCGGGAGGGGCTACAATGAGCAGTTCTTC.

This clonotype was seen a handful of times. The chain's CDR3 is CASSPSPGHLETQYF. CDR3 DNA sequence: TGCGCCAGCAGCCCATCTCCGGGACACTTGGAGACCCAGTACTTC. The rearrangement joins TRBV5-1 to TRBJ2-5, with D possibly being TRBD1 (6 bases). The V gene lost 4 bases and the J gene lost 5 bases, with 18 bases spanning the gap. The CDR3 length is 15 residues. CDR1 SGHRS and CDR2 YFSETQ come from the germline V gene.